This T cell receptor beta chain was found in a study of shared clonotypes between healthy human individuals. The data were produced by immunoSEQ multiplex PCR, yet TCRdb's version contains in-frame clones alone and is incomplete. The sample holds some 2.3 million clones, about 92% seen once. Every one of the donors was a Caucasian adult that lived in Nashville, Tennessee. The CDR3 runs to 13 residues. V was shortened by 2 bases and J by 10 bases, with 14 bases between the two germline ends. In germline, CDR1 is MDHEN, CDR2 SYDVKM. A note on this clone: Its antigen remains unidentified.

Study outcomes and limitations: The rarefaction results pointed to incomplete sorted-subset sequencing despite large depth. Sequencing depth was predicted to influence how clonotypes are shared among donors.

The sequencing input was naive CD4+ T cells from PBMCs. Indicated subset: CD45RA+ positively selected. This clonotype was sampled from a man aged 18-30 years in good health. Some clones in this sample may be carry-over from other donors' samples. The V and J genes are TRBV28 and TRBJ1-2; the D is unclear. CDR3 in DNA: TGTGCCAGCAGTTTACTTGGCGGACTTTCCTACACCTTC. Translating it yields CASSLLGGLSYTF.